These 20 T cell receptor beta chains were all obtained from the same sample, sequenced in a study of human T cells and chemical hapten exposure. Indicated time point: pre-sensitization, week 0. The treatment denotes: therapeutic diphenylcyclopropenone sensitization with weekly scalp DPC. Unseparated into fractions, whole blood served as the source from which total RNA was extracted. TCRdb independently ran MiXCR on the RACE reads; one entry per CDR3 protein. Seen here are tens of thousands of distinct CDR3 sequences, 9% to 15% observed once, and the top ten hold approximately 1.9%. The specimen was whole blood, collected in connection with sensitization to the hapten diphenylcyclopropenone (DPC). Every receptor here comes from a middle-aged woman with alopecia areata. Some clones in this sample may be carry-over from other donors' samples.

This clonotype occurred a few times. This chain uses TRBV6-5 with TRBJ2-3, with D possibly matching TRBD1 (6 bases). This CDR3 has 14 amino acids. Germline CDR1 reads MNHEY; CDR2 reads SVGAGI. With 2 bases removed from V and 5 bases from J, the gap between germline ends came to 11 bases. CDR3 sequence (DNA): TGTGCCAGCAGTTACCGACAGGCCGAAGATACGCAGTATTTT. Its translation: CASSYRQAEDTQYF.

This rearrangement joins TRBV28 to TRBJ1-5; 9 nucleotides agree with TRBD1. CDR3 length: 15 amino acids. Per the germline V gene, CDR1 is MDHEN and CDR2 is SYDVKM. Germline trimming cut 6 bases from V and 5 bases from J; bases unmatched to any gene: 8. This chain's CDR3 is CASSPDRGIDQPQHF. The CDR3 DNA reads as TGTGCCAGCAGCCCCGACAGGGGGATTGATCAGCCCCAGCATTTT.

The sample holds a few counts of this clonotype. This chain connects TRBV6-4 to TRBJ2-3; D unclear. The CDR3 is made up of 12 amino acids. Germline loops: CDR1 MRHNA, CDR2 SNTAGT. The V and J ends lost 5 bases and 2 bases respectively, with 5 bases between them. The CDR3 reads CASSSLTDTQYF. For the CDR3, the DNA is TGTGCCAGCAGTTCACTCACAGATACGCAGTATTTT.

This clonotype was counted many times. This rearrangement joins TRBV5-4 to TRBJ2-3; no reliable D call. Looked up from germline, CDR1 is SGHNT and CDR2 is YYREEE (reference sequence). The ends were cut back, 3 bases at V and 1 base at J, with 9 bases in the middle. This CDR3 has 14 amino acids. Here the CDR3 DNA reads TGTGCCAGCAGCTCTTACACACGCACAGATACGCAGTATTTT. This codes for CASSSYTRTDTQYF.

Comment on this clonotype: At one end, the junction sequence differs from germline, possibly due to a read error. The CDR3 here is CASSLTERTGGVF. The CDR3 DNA is TGTGCCAGCAGTTTAACCGAACGGACAGGGGGAGTCTTC. This chain uses TRBV28 with TRBJ2-7; 10 bases map to TRBD1. CDR3 length: 13 residues. Per germline, CDR1 MDHEN and CDR2 SYDVKM.

The chain employs TRBV7-9 and TRBJ2-7, with 7 positions matching TRBD1. The CDR3 totals 16 residues. Germline V gives CDR1 SEHNR, CDR2 FQNEAQ (reference sequence). The ends lost 5 bases at V and 4 bases at J; junction bases unmatched: 14. Here the CDR3 reads CASSNPRDRSSYEQYF. In nucleotides, the CDR3 is TGTGCCAGCAGCAACCCCCGGGACAGAAGCTCGTACGAGCAGTACTTC.

In its sample, this clonotype was seen a few times. The chain joins TRBV3-1 to TRBJ2-1, with a weak D call TRBD2 (6 bases). The germline CDR1 and CDR2 sequences are LGHDT and YNNKEL (reference sequence). V lost 3 bases, J lost 6 bases, and 9 bases lay in between. This CDR3 has 13 residues. CDR3 bases: TGTGCCAGCAGCCAGGAGGGATCCAATGAGCAGTTCTTC. Protein sequence: CASSQEGSNEQFF.

This clonotype appeared many times. The V and J genes are TRBV11-3 and TRBJ1-4; tentatively, D is TRBD1 (6 bases). Trimming removed 7 bases from V and 6 bases from J, with 15 bases in between. In germline, CDR1 is SGHNT, CDR2 YENEEA. This CDR3 is 14 amino acids long. The CDR3 bases are TGTGCCAGCACCTTCGCAGGGGTCGATGAAAAACTGTTTTTT. It specifies CASTFAGVDEKLFF.

The V and J genes are TRBV20-1 and TRBJ1-4; no definite D call. Germline-derived CDR1 and CDR2 are DFQATT and SNEGSKA (reference sequence). CDR3 length equals 13 residues. V was trimmed by 4 bases and J by 3 bases, leaving 9 bases between them. The chain's CDR3 is CSAKGAANEKLFF. CDR3 bases: TGCAGTGCTAAGGGTGCGGCTAATGAAAAACTGTTTTTT.

This clonotype was seen repeatedly, ten times or more. The genes are TRBV29-1 and TRBJ2-5; TRBD1 might be the D (5 bases). The germline gives CDR1 SQVTM, CDR2 ANQGSEA. Trimming cost V 4 bases and J 5 bases, with 23 bases left between them. This CDR3 contains 16 residues. CDR3 in amino acids: CSVVKNTGTLRETQYF. The CDR3 nucleotides read TGCAGCGTTGTGAAAAATACAGGAACCCTTCGGGAGACCCAGTACTTC.

The chain is built from TRBV7-2 and TRBJ2-7; D gene uncertain. Trimming took 1 base from V and 4 from J, leaving 8 bases between them. This CDR3 contains 13 residues. Germline lookup yields CDR1 SGHTA and CDR2 FQGNSA. The CDR3 is CASSLVLGYEQYF. In nucleotides, the CDR3 is TGTGCCAGCAGCTTAGTCCTCGGATACGAGCAGTACTTC. The full variable domain, in which reference TRBV7-2 and TRBJ2-7 provide the parts outside the CDR3, is GAGVSQSPSNKVTEKGKDVELRCDPISGHTALYWYRQSLGQGLEFLIYFQGNSAPDKSGLPSDRFSAERTGGSVSTLTIQRTQQEDSAVYLCASSLVLGYEQYFGPGTRLTVT.

This clonotype was recorded many times. The rearrangement uses TRBV7-2 and TRBJ2-7, with TRBD1 matching over 9 bases. Germline-derived CDR1 and CDR2 are SGHTA and FQGNSA. After removal of 5 bases from V and 6 bases from J, the junction contained 14 bases not matched to a gene. This CDR3 contains 16 residues. The chain's CDR3 is CASSLRWGTGSLEQYF. Written as DNA, the CDR3 is TGTGCCAGCAGCCTTAGGTGGGGGACAGGGAGCCTCGAGCAGTACTTC.

This clonotype was counted between two and nine times. J is TRBJ1-2 and V is TRBV7-9; D possibly corresponds to TRBD1 (5 bases). The CDR3 runs to 15 residues. Per the germline V gene, CDR1 is SEHNR and CDR2 is FQNEAQ (reference sequence). Trimming removed 4 bases from V and 6 bases from J, with 18 bases in between. CDR3 sequence: CASSSPGRSHDGYTF. For the CDR3, the DNA is TGTGCCAGCAGCTCACCGGGACGCTCGCACGATGGCTACACCTTC.

In its sample, this clonotype was seen many times. The genes are TRBV11-2 and TRBJ1-1; D remains unclear. Germline CDR1 and CDR2: SGHAT and FQNNGV. The CDR3 is 17 amino acids. The germline V and J ends were trimmed by 0 bases and 1 base, with 15 bases remaining between them. The CDR3 nucleotides read TGTGCCAGCAGCTTAGAAGGGTACGCTTCATCGAACACTGAAGCTTTCTTT. Its translation is CASSLEGYASSNTEAFF.

This clonotype has a count of ten or more. V and J are TRBV7-9 and TRBJ1-3; no definite D call. Per germline, CDR1 SEHNR and CDR2 FQNEAQ (reference sequence). This CDR3 contains 15 residues. Trimming removed 1 base at V and 3 bases at J, with 10 bases between. The CDR3 here is CASSLEHGRGNTIYF. CDR3 nucleotide sequence: TGTGCCAGCAGCTTAGAGCACGGCCGTGGAAACACCATATATTTT.

This clonotype has only a few counts. DNA of the CDR3: TGTGCCAGCAACGACAAGGGGGCAGAGGGGGAGCTGTTTTTT. Protein: CASNDKGAEGELFF. V and J are TRBV6-2 or TRBV6-3 and TRBJ2-2; 7 nucleotides align to TRBD1. V gave up 7 bases and J gave up 8 bases; unmatched junction bases: 10. Germline loops: CDR1 MNHEY, CDR2 SVGEGT. This CDR3 has 14 residues.

There are many counts of this clonotype. This chain connects TRBV30 to TRBJ2-1; D gene unclear. Trimming removed 0 bases at V and 4 bases at J, with 16 bases between. From germline, CDR1 is GTSNPN and CDR2 SVGIG (reference sequence). This CDR3 comprises 16 residues. CDR3 nucleotides: TGTGCCTGGAGTGTGATGGCCCCCGGGCTATACAATGAGCAGTTCTTC. Translating gives CAWSVMAPGLYNEQFF.

This clonotype was seen many times. CDR3 sequence: CASSFSGDYGYTF. CDR3 in DNA: TGTGCCAGCAGCTTTTCCGGGGACTATGGCTACACCTTC. This rearrangement joins TRBV7-9 to TRBJ1-2; D gene uncertain. This CDR3 has 13 amino acids. V shed 3 bases and J shed 3 bases, with 8 bases lying between them. Germline CDR1 reads SEHNR; CDR2 reads FQNEAQ (reference sequence).

The sample holds a few counts of this clonotype. The V gene is TRBV7-2, the J gene TRBJ2-1; D is unresolved. The CDR3 totals 15 residues. Germline CDR1 SGHTA, CDR2 FQGNSA. The V gene lost 4 bases and the J gene lost 5 bases, with 15 bases spanning the gap. Here the CDR3 reads CASSSQAMPDNEQFF. In nucleotides, the CDR3 is TGTGCCAGCAGCTCGCAGGCGATGCCGGACAATGAGCAGTTCTTC. Supplemented by reference TRBV7-2 and TRBJ2-1, the full variable domain reads GAGVSQSPSNKVTEKGKDVELRCDPISGHTALYWYRQSLGQGLEFLIYFQGNSAPDKSGLPSDRFSAERTGGSVSTLTIQRTQQEDSAVYLCASSSQAMPDNEQFFGPGTRLTVL.

There are many counts of this clonotype. The chain is built from TRBV3-1 and TRBJ1-1; D is ambiguous. The CDR3 has 15 residues. V dropped 1 base and J dropped 0 bases, with 9 bases sitting between them. Germline lookup yields CDR1 LGHDT and CDR2 YNNKEL (reference sequence). CDR3 region: CASSQGHTLNTEAFF. The CDR3 bases are TGTGCCAGCAGCCAAGGGCACACTTTGAACACTGAAGCTTTCTTT.